Shown below are 30 T cell receptor beta chains from a single sample sequenced in a study of blood T cells in healthy people across ages. Through a sample-barcoded 5' primer and a J-beta primer mix, a second PCR was run for roughly 6 to 11 cycles. TCRdb itself ran the 5' RACE reads through MiXCR, one entry per CDR3 protein. The table includes hundreds of thousands of distinct CDR3 sequences, roughly 26% detected once. This same sample was also part of a study on T cells of mothers and their children.

Source material: blood. These receptors were taken from a boy aged 5-17 years in good health.

This clonotype was seen at least ten times. The chain has TRBV5-1 and TRBJ2-5; D remains unclear. The CDR3 covers 12 residues. The V end lost 0 bases, the J end lost 4 bases, and 4 bases lay between the germline ends. The germline V gene encodes CDR1 SGHRS and CDR2 YFSETQ. The CDR3 nucleotides read TGCGCCAGCAGCTTGGATGGAGAGACCCAGTACTTC. Translation: CASSLDGETQYF.

Many counts were recorded for this clonotype. The chain employs TRBV20-1 and TRBJ2-5; 8 nucleotides align to TRBD1. The J call may be incorrect, as the DNA end agrees better with TRBJ2-7. CDR1 and CDR2 (germline): DFQATT, SNEGSKA (reference sequence). There are 14 residues in the CDR3. Here the CDR3 DNA reads TGCAGTGCGGCCAGGGGACAGGCCTCCTACGAGCAGTACTTC. It codes for CSAARGQASYEQYF.

The table lists this clonotype with a few counts. The CDR3 protein is CASSVGPSGSYNEQFF. CDR3 nucleotide sequence: TGTGCCAGCAGCGTAGGCCCCAGCGGCTCCTACAATGAGCAGTTCTTC. V is TRBV9 and J is TRBJ2-1, with a weak D call TRBD2 (5 bases). The CDR3 extends over 16 amino acids. V was shortened by 0 bases and J by 0 bases, with 10 bases between the two germline ends. Per the germline V gene, CDR1 is SGDLS and CDR2 is YYNGEE.

The chain uses TRBV29-1 and TRBJ2-5, with 12 bases aligning to TRBD2. From germline, CDR1 is SQVTM and CDR2 ANQGSEA. Losses at the gene ends were 1 base for V and 5 bases for J; bases not matched to a gene: 2. The CDR3 totals 14 residues. The CDR3 sequence: CSVEVGTSGETQYF. For the CDR3, the DNA is TGCAGCGTTGAAGTGGGGACTAGCGGGGAGACCCAGTACTTC.

Only a few counts were recorded for this clonotype. The chain links TRBV9 to TRBJ1-1; TRBD1 aligns across 10 bases. Per germline, CDR1 SGDLS and CDR2 YYNGEE. J lost 10 bases, V lost 4 bases, and 10 bases had no gene match. The CDR3 has 14 residues. The CDR3 protein is CASSSHRTGGRAFF. The CDR3 DNA sequence: TGTGCCAGCAGCTCTCACAGGACAGGGGGGCGAGCTTTCTTT. Supplemented by reference TRBV9 and TRBJ1-1, the full variable domain reads DSGVTQTPKHLITATGQRVTLRCSPRSGDLSVYWYQQSLDQGLQFLIQYYNGEERAKGNILERFSAQQFPDLHSELNLSSLELGDSALYFCASSSHRTGGRAFFGQGTRLTVV.

This chain uses TRBV12-3 or TRBV12-4 with TRBJ2-7, with D hard to call. V dropped 5 bases and J dropped 1 base, with 9 bases sitting between them. This CDR3 region has 13 residues. In DNA form, the CDR3 reads TGTGCCAGCAGTATCGGTTCTTCCTACGAGCAGTACGTC. Translated: CASSIGSSYEQYV.

This clonotype has only a few counts. The chain links TRBV12-3 or TRBV12-4 to TRBJ1-2; TRBD1 matches at 7 bases. V trimming: 6 bases; J trimming: 7 bases; junction bases outside the gene matches: 11. The CDR3 covers 14 residues. The CDR3 sequence is CASRPPDRVSGYTF. The CDR3 nucleotides read TGTGCCAGCAGGCCCCCTGACAGGGTCAGTGGCTACACCTTC.

The CDR3 nucleotides are TGTGCCAGCAGCTTAGGGGAGGGCAGCCAGACTTTCTTT. It specifies CASSLGEGSQTFF. The chain combines TRBV7-9 with TRBJ1-1, with no clear D. Germline loops: CDR1 SEHNR, CDR2 FQNEAQ (reference sequence). The CDR3 totals 13 residues. Trimming shortened V by 1 base and J by 12 bases, and 15 bases separated the two germline ends.

This clonotype was seen more than once but under ten times. This chain connects TRBV6-5 to TRBJ2-3; 12 bases are a match to TRBD2. Germline V gene lookup returns CDR1 MNHEY and CDR2 SVGAGI. There are 15 residues in the CDR3. Germline trimming cut 8 bases from V and 5 bases from J; bases unmatched to any gene: 8. CDR3 nucleotides: TGTGCCAGCCTCCGGACTAGCGGGGTCGGAGATACGCAGTATTTT. Translation gives CASLRTSGVGDTQYF.

This clonotype came up a few times. The CDR3 region is CASGWVAGGLSELETQYF. The CDR3 DNA reads as TGTGCCAGCGGCTGGGTAGCGGGGGGCCTCTCGGAATTAGAGACCCAGTACTTC. The V and J genes are TRBV7-9 and TRBJ2-5; 10 nucleotides match TRBD2. The CDR3 is 18 amino acids. The germline V gene has CDR1 SEHNR and CDR2 FQNEAQ (reference sequence). With 8 bases clipped from V and 4 bases from J, the junction kept 19 bases outside the gene matches.

This clonotype was seen ten or more times. The genes are TRBV20-1 and TRBJ2-5; D may match TRBD1 or TRBD2 (5 bases each). Between the trimmed V and J ends, which lost 0 bases and 5 bases, there was a span of 16 bases. Germline lookup yields CDR1 DFQATT and CDR2 SNEGSKA (reference sequence). This CDR3 comprises 15 residues. The CDR3 loop is CSARDPRDPPETQYF. CDR3 sequence (DNA): TGCAGTGCTAGAGACCCACGGGACCCCCCCGAGACCCAGTACTTC.

This chain connects TRBV6-6 to TRBJ2-5; 8 bases are a match to TRBD1. Trimming at V came to 2 bases and at J to 2 bases, leaving 7 bases not matched to a gene. CDR3 length: 16 amino acids. From germline, CDR1 is MNHNY and CDR2 SVGAGI (reference sequence). CDR3 coding DNA: TGTGCCAGCAGTTACGAAGGACAGGGCCTTCAAGAGACCCAGTACTTC. Protein: CASSYEGQGLQETQYF.

This chain uses TRBV12-3 or TRBV12-4 with TRBJ2-7; a possible D gene is TRBD1 (8 bases). This CDR3 comprises 16 residues. The V and J ends lost 5 bases and 5 bases respectively, with 22 bases between them. CDR3 sequence: CASSPQRTGRANEQYF. CDR3 nucleotide sequence: TGTGCCAGCAGTCCACAGCGGACAGGGAGGGCGAACGAGCAGTACTTC.

This clonotype was recorded many times. One end of the junction is discordant with germline, which a read error may explain. The rearrangement joins TRBV12-3 or TRBV12-4 to TRBJ2-5, with D maybe TRBD2 (5 bases). The CDR3 has 13 residues. CDR3 in amino acids: CASSLARRETQYF. CDR3 nucleotides: TGTGCTAGCAGTTTAGCGCGCAGAGAGACCCAGTACTTC.

The chain uses TRBV5-6 and TRBJ1-1; unclear D gene. The ends were cut back, 6 bases at V and 0 bases at J, with 30 bases in the middle. This CDR3 comprises 20 residues. The germline V gene has CDR1 SGHDT and CDR2 YYEEEE. CDR3 region: CASNRQWEGPNTCMNTEAFF. The CDR3 bases are TGTGCCAGCAATCGCCAGTGGGAGGGCCCCAACACCTGTATGAACACTGAAGCTTTCTTT.

The chain employs TRBV29-1 and TRBJ2-3, with a possible D match to TRBD2 (6 bases). The CDR3 loop spans 14 amino acids. The germline CDR1 and CDR2 sequences are SQVTM and ANQGSEA. Trimming took off 6 bases at V and 6 bases at J, with 19 bases between the two ends. The CDR3 protein is CSVKGQSGDDTQYF. The DNA for the CDR3 is TGCAGCGTAAAGGGCCAGTCGGGGGATGATACGCAGTATTTT.

The chain carries TRBV3-1 and TRBJ2-1; D remains ambiguous. The CDR3 loop spans 15 amino acids. Per the germline V gene, CDR1 is LGHDT and CDR2 is YNNKEL (reference sequence). V shed 4 bases and J shed 0 bases, with 10 bases lying between them. This CDR3 reads CASSRDMSSYNEQFF. CDR3 sequence (DNA): TGTGCCAGCAGCCGCGACATGAGCTCCTACAATGAGCAGTTCTTC.

The chain combines TRBV6-1 with TRBJ2-7; D may be TRBD1 (6 bases). The germline gives CDR1 MNHNS, CDR2 SASEGT. V lost 6 bases and J 5 bases, leaving 17 bases between the germline ends. This CDR3 is 14 amino acids long. CDR3 sequence (DNA): TGTGCCAGCAGGAGAGAACAGGGATTCGACGAGCAGTACTTC. It specifies CASRREQGFDEQYF.

This sequence joins TRBV7-2 and TRBJ2-5; D assignment may be TRBD1 or TRBD2 (6 bases each). The V gene's germline CDR1 is SGHTA and CDR2 FQGNSA. With 7 bases removed from V and 5 bases from J, the gap between germline ends came to 14 bases. The CDR3 totals 13 residues. Here the CDR3 DNA reads TGTGCCAGCAACCTGGGGGGCCGGGAGACCCAGTACTTC. Protein sequence: CASNLGGRETQYF.

This rearrangement joins TRBV5-1 to TRBJ1-4, with 9 positions matching TRBD1. Trimming cost V 1 base and J 7 bases; bases outside gene matches: 5. CDR3 length: 15 residues. Germline CDR1 and CDR2: SGHRS and YFSETQ. The CDR3 bases are TGCGCCAGCAGCTTGACAGGGGGCGCTTCTGAAAAACTGTTTTTT. This codes for CASSLTGGASEKLFF.

This chain connects TRBV30 to TRBJ2-1; no clear D. This CDR3 contains 12 residues. Germline V lookup: CDR1 GTSNPN, CDR2 SVGIG (reference sequence). V was clipped by 1 base and J by 5 bases, with 6 bases between them. DNA of the CDR3: TGTGCCTGGAGTGGCGTAGACAATGAGCAGTTCTTC. Translation gives CAWSGVDNEQFF.

A few counts support this clonotype. V usage is TRBV4-2 and J usage is TRBJ2-4; the D gene is possibly TRBD2 (6 bases). The length of the CDR3 is 17 residues. CDR1 is LGHNA, CDR2 YNFKEQ, per germline. Trimming shortened V by 0 bases and J by 0 bases, and 12 bases separated the two germline ends. CDR3 nucleotides: TGTGCCAGCAGCCAAGATCTCCAGGGACTAGCCAAAAACATTCAGTACTTC. This gives the protein CASSQDLQGLAKNIQYF.

The genes are TRBV2 and TRBJ1-2; 10 bases match TRBD1. Germline CDR1 is SNHLY and CDR2 is FYNNEI. CDR3 size: 18 residues. The junction had 17 bases not matched to a gene; V was cut back by 6 bases and J by 4 bases. The CDR3 protein is CASRNPTVPGQGGYGYTF. Here the CDR3 DNA reads TGTGCCAGCAGAAATCCCACCGTCCCCGGACAGGGGGGCTATGGCTACACCTTC.

V gene TRBV14 combines with J gene TRBJ1-1, with 8 bases that match TRBD1. The CDR3 totals 15 residues. Germline V gene data show CDR1 as SGHDN and CDR2 as FVKESK. The V segment lost 4 bases and the J segment 5 bases; nucleotides outside the gene matches: 9. CDR3 region: CASSPGQGGRTEAFF. The DNA for the CDR3 is TGTGCCAGCAGCCCAGGACAGGGAGGAAGAACTGAAGCTTTCTTT.

The chain combines TRBV5-1 with TRBJ1-1, with 11 bases matching TRBD1. CDR1 and CDR2 (germline): SGHRS, YFSETQ. There are 16 residues in the CDR3. V was clipped by 2 bases and J by 5 bases; unmatched bases: 8. CDR3: CASSLRTGGENTEAFF. CDR3 sequence (DNA): TGCGCCAGCAGCTTAAGGACAGGGGGCGAGAATACTGAAGCTTTCTTT.

This chain links TRBV12-3 or TRBV12-4 with TRBJ1-2; TRBD1 agrees at 9 bases. Trimming at V came to 6 bases and at J to 6 bases, leaving 11 bases not matched to a gene. The CDR3 is 15 amino acids. CDR3 protein: CASSRPGTGFHGYTF. The DNA of the CDR3 is TGTGCCAGCAGCCGTCCCGGGACAGGGTTTCATGGCTACACCTTC.

This clonotype was found a few times. V gene TRBV5-1 combines with J gene TRBJ2-3; possibly TRBD1 for D (7 bases). The CDR3 contains 15 residues. V lost 4 bases and J lost 0, with 12 bases in between. Germline V gene sequence: CDR1 SGHRS, CDR2 YFSETQ. CDR3 loop: CASSPGDSSTDTQYF. The CDR3 nucleotides are TGCGCCAGCAGCCCGGGGGACAGTAGCACAGATACGCAGTATTTT.

Many counts were recorded for this clonotype. The rearrangement links TRBV10-3 to TRBJ2-5; 9 bases fit TRBD1. This CDR3 spans 15 amino acids. Germline CDR1 is ENHRY and CDR2 is SYGVKD. The V and J ends lost 10 bases and 2 bases, in that order; junction bases with no gene match: 11. CDR3 residues: CATETQGAGQETQYF. As DNA, the CDR3 is TGTGCCACCGAAACACAGGGGGCGGGACAAGAGACCCAGTACTTC.

The DNA for the CDR3 is TGTGCCATCAGGAGAGGACTAGCGGGATTGGAAGGAGAGACCCAGTACTTC. Its protein is CAIRRGLAGLEGETQYF. This sequence joins TRBV10-3 and TRBJ2-5, with 12 nucleotides matching TRBD2. The CDR3 is made up of 17 amino acids. V shed 6 bases, J shed 4 bases, and the junction held 12 bases outside the gene matches. Germline values: CDR1 ENHRY, CDR2 SYGVKD.

In this sample, this clonotype turned up many times. This chain uses TRBV10-3 with TRBJ2-5; a possible D gene is TRBD2 (6 bases). Trimming removed 4 bases at V and 3 bases at J, with 9 bases between. From germline, CDR1 is ENHRY and CDR2 SYGVKD. The CDR3 runs 13 residues. CDR3 protein: CAISAPGEETQYF. CDR3 nucleotide sequence: TGTGCCATCAGTGCGCCGGGGGAAGAGACCCAGTACTTC.